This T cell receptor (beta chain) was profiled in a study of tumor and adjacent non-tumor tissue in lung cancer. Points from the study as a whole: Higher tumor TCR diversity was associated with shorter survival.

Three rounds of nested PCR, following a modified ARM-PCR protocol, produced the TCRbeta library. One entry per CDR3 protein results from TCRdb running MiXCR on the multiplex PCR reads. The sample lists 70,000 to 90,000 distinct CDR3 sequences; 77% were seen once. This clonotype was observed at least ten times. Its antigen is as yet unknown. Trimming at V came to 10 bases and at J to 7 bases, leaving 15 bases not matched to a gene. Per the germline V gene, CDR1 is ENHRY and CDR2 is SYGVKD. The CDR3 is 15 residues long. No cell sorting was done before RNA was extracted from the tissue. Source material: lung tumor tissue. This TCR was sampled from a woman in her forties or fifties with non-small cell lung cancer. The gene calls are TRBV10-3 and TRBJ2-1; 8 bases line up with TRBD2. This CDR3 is CATLPSGSLGNEQFF. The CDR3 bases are TGTGCCACTCTGCCTAGCGGGTCGCTAGGTAATGAGCAGTTCTTC.